The entry that follows covers one T cell receptor (beta chain) sequence. Its antigen is unknown. The data were taken from a study of early stage breast cancer tumors. About the research overall: ER+/PR+/HER2- status applied to about 80% of the 16 invasive breast tumors. Invasive lobular carcinomas made up about 30% of the 12 ER+/PR+/HER2- tumors.

TCRdb's table, derived via immunoSEQ multiplex PCR, lists solely in-frame clones and lacks some. The sample contains about 53,000 clones, under 95% of which appear only once. General study points: Most shared enriched TCRB sequences were commonly generated ones. Unsorted bulk genomic DNA sequencing lacked pairing and functional marker data.

This CDR3 spans 15 amino acids. Germline V gives CDR1 SGHRS, CDR2 YFSETQ. The J segment lost 5 bases and the V segment lost 4 bases, leaving 9 bases of the junction unmatched. This sequence originates from a person aged 70 to 79 with breast cancer. The sequencing sample was made of blood. This chain joins TRBV5-1 and TRBJ2-3; 8 bases map to TRBD1. CDR3 sequence (DNA): TGCGCCAGCAGCATAGGGACAGGAGCAAGAGATACGCAGTATTTT. Amino acids: CASSIGTGARDTQYF.